This T cell receptor (beta chain) originates from a study of blood T cell repertoires in COVID-19. Here immunoSEQ multiplex PCR was the method, and the copy in TCRdb shows in-frame clones only, minus some. The data hold some 290,000 clones, with approximately 90% observed a single time. Assignments of participants to cohorts depended upon their own reported clinical history. The sequenced material came from PBMCs or T cells enriched from blood (not recorded which). This receptor was obtained from a woman younger than 45 who had been exposed to COVID-19.

This chain's CDR3 is CASREDGRQAPQHF. The CDR3 bases are TGTGCCAGCAGGGAGGACGGACGCCAGGCGCCCCAGCATTTT. The rearrangement joins TRBV2 to TRBJ1-5; no clear D. This CDR3 spans 14 amino acids. Per germline, CDR1 SNHLY and CDR2 FYNNEI. Trimming took 6 bases from V and 9 from J, leaving 18 bases between them.